This TCR beta chain was sequenced in a study of T cell changes during pregnancy in multiple sclerosis. TCRdb's table, derived via immunoSEQ multiplex PCR, lists solely in-frame clones and lacks some. The sample comprises 8,500 to 13,000 clones, approximately 90% of which are singletons, and about 5.1% rests with the top ten. The CDR3 covers 13 residues. Per germline, CDR1 LGHNA and CDR2 YSLEER. V gave up 0 bases and J gave up 4 bases, with 7 bases separating them. This specimen was CD8+ T cells from peripheral blood mononuclear cells, taken in the first trimester of pregnancy. The chain has TRBV4-3 and TRBJ2-7, with a tentative D call TRBD2 (5 bases). The receptor comes from a female donor in good health, enrolled as a control in a pregnancy study. The CDR3 reads CASSQDRGYEQYF. DNA for the CDR3: TGCGCCAGCAGCCAAGATAGAGGGTACGAGCAGTACTTC.